This TCR beta chain was captured by sequencing in a study of response to subunit inactivated influenza vaccine. Study outcomes and limitations: It was the authors' suggestion that each seasonal influenza vaccination recruits few new T cells.

This clonotype was seen more than once but under ten times. Its antigen remains unknown. TCRdb re-called the RT-PCR reads through MiXCR, storing one row per CDR3 protein. There are approximately 500,000 distinct CDR3 sequences in the sample; roughly 13% occur only once, and around 13% lies in the top ten. Here the sequenced sample was PBMCs from blood, taken about 6 weeks after vaccination. This receptor was identified in a man aged 50-59 years who received an inactivated influenza vaccine.

The CDR3 nucleotides are TGTGCCAGCAGTCCCAGGCGGGAGATTTTCGAGCAGTACTTC. Its translation: CASSPRREIFEQYF. The chain joins TRBV6-2 or TRBV6-3 to TRBJ2-7, with 7 bases that match TRBD2. Germline V gene data show CDR1 as MNHEY and CDR2 as SVGEGT. J lost 6 bases, V lost 5 bases, and 10 bases had no gene match. The CDR3 contains 14 residues.